These 27 T cell receptor beta chains were all obtained from the same sample, sequenced in a study of shared clonotypes between healthy human individuals. Sequencing used immunoSEQ multiplex PCR; TCRdb keeps in-frame clones, though not all of them. The sample yields about 2 million clones, roughly 95% seen once. The sequencing sample was made of naive CD4+ T cells sorted from blood. Stated subset: CD45RA+ positively selected. Receptors were obtained from a man younger than 35 in good health.

As DNA, the CDR3 is TGCGCCAGCAGCTCGGTAGGCGCGGTCTACAATGAGCAGTTCTTC. Translated, it gives CASSSVGAVYNEQFF. This chain links TRBV5-1 with TRBJ2-1; D ambiguous. Trimming removed 3 bases at V and 3 bases at J, with 13 bases between. This CDR3 comprises 15 residues. Germline CDR1 reads SGHRS; CDR2 reads YFSETQ.

The chain employs TRBV2 and TRBJ2-7, with no clear D. There are 14 residues in the CDR3. Germline CDR1 and CDR2: SNHLY and FYNNEI. The ends were cut back, 7 bases at V and 2 bases at J, with 15 bases in the middle. The CDR3: CASKWSPATYEQYF. The CDR3 DNA reads as TGTGCCAGCAAGTGGAGTCCGGCTACCTACGAGCAGTACTTC.

This chain uses TRBV10-3 with TRBJ1-5; D perhaps matches TRBD1 (5 bases). The CDR3 runs to 17 residues. Germline V gene data show CDR1 as ENHRY and CDR2 as SYGVKD. The ends were cut back, 0 bases at V and 1 base at J, with 13 bases in the middle. The CDR3 nucleotides are TGTGCCATCAGTGAGTCGATCGGGGCAGGGAGCAATCAGCCCCAGCATTTT. Translated, it gives CAISESIGAGSNQPQHF.

Notes on this clone: Other DNA sequences within the sample encode an identical CDR3. The chain joins TRBV6-5 to TRBJ2-5, with a tentative D call TRBD1 (5 bases). V dropped 6 bases and J dropped 2 bases, with 10 bases sitting between them. Germline-derived CDR1 and CDR2 are MNHEY and SVGAGI. The CDR3 is 13 amino acids. The CDR3 region has the DNA TGTGCCAGCAGCCAGGGTCTTCAAGAGACCCAGTACTTC. It yields the protein CASSQGLQETQYF.

The chain couples TRBV7-2 to TRBJ2-5, with TRBD2 matching 11 bases. In germline, CDR1 is SGHTA, CDR2 FQGNSA. The ends lost 1 base at V and 4 bases at J; junction bases unmatched: 8. The CDR3 has 17 residues. The CDR3 bases are TGTGCCAGCAGCTTAGGAGAAACTAGCGGGAGTGGAGAGACCCAGTACTTC. This encodes CASSLGETSGSGETQYF.

The table lists this clone with a count of one. This chain uses TRBV6-5 with TRBJ1-2; TRBD1 is a possible D gene (5 bases). The V end was cut by 6 bases, the J end by 0 bases, with 14 bases between. The CDR3 has 15 amino acids. CDR1 MNHEY and CDR2 SVGAGI come from the germline V gene. Here the CDR3 DNA reads TGTGCCAGCAGCCGGGTCCCGGGGGCTAACTATGGCTACACCTTC. It is translated as CASSRVPGANYGYTF.

The chain has TRBV2 and TRBJ2-4, with D possibly matching TRBD2 (5 bases). Germline CDR1 reads SNHLY; CDR2 reads FYNNEI. The length of the CDR3 is 16 residues. Trimming left V 7 bases short and J 0 bases short, with 16 bases between. The CDR3 DNA reads as TGTGCCAGCATCCCCGATCGGGGTCTAGCCAAAAACATTCAGTACTTC. Amino acid sequence: CASIPDRGLAKNIQYF.

The chain joins TRBV11-2 to TRBJ1-1, with D hard to call. The V gene's germline CDR1 is SGHAT and CDR2 FQNNGV. Trimming took off 0 bases at V and 0 bases at J, with 8 bases between the two ends. This CDR3 has 15 residues. The chain's CDR3 is CASSLEGPMNTEAFF. The CDR3 DNA follows: TGTGCCAGCAGCTTAGAGGGCCCCATGAACACTGAAGCTTTCTTT.

The chain couples TRBV6-1 to TRBJ1-2, with 10 bases that match TRBD1. The V gene's germline CDR1 is MNHNS and CDR2 SASEGT. This CDR3 has 13 amino acids. V shed 4 bases, J shed 6 bases, and the junction held 2 bases outside the gene matches. This CDR3 is CASSGQGANGYTF. The CDR3 DNA reads as TGTGCCAGCAGTGGACAGGGGGCAAATGGCTACACCTTC.

The chain has TRBV7-2 and TRBJ2-3; D call uncertain. V lost 2 bases to trimming and J lost 7 bases, with 22 bases between them. Germline V gives CDR1 SGHTA, CDR2 FQGNSA. CDR3 length: 17 residues. CDR3 in DNA: TGTGCCAGCAGCTTACAACGCGATATGCAGTCACAAAATACGCAGTATTTT. It specifies CASSLQRDMQSQNTQYF.

Comments on this clone: The sample holds other DNA sequences that translate to the same CDR3. The chain employs TRBV5-1 and TRBJ1-2, with 11 nucleotides matching TRBD1. The J segment lost 3 bases and the V segment lost 4 bases, leaving 2 bases of the junction unmatched. Per the germline V gene, CDR1 is SGHRS and CDR2 is YFSETQ. The CDR3 spans 14 residues. CDR3: CASSRTGGDYGYTF. CDR3 DNA: TGCGCCAGCAGCCGGACAGGGGGCGACTATGGCTACACCTTC.

The chain is built from TRBV4-1 and TRBJ2-7, with D possibly matching TRBD2 (5 bases). Trimming left V 0 bases short and J 5 bases short, with 14 bases between. The CDR3 loop spans 15 amino acids. Germline CDR1 and CDR2: MGHRA and YSYEKL. CDR3 in amino acids: CASSQEATKLNEQYF. The CDR3, as DNA: TGCGCCAGCAGCCAAGAGGCGACTAAGTTAAACGAGCAGTACTTC.

V and J are TRBV30 and TRBJ2-1; possible D gene TRBD2, 6 bases. V was clipped by 2 bases and J by 2 bases, with 16 bases between them. There are 16 residues in the CDR3. From germline, CDR1 is GTSNPN and CDR2 SVGIG (reference sequence). This CDR3 reads CAWSPTWDSTYNEQFF. The CDR3, as DNA: TGTGCCTGGAGTCCGACGTGGGACTCAACCTACAATGAGCAGTTCTTC.

V and J are TRBV6-5 and TRBJ1-4; D is ambiguous. CDR1 and CDR2 from the germline V gene are MNHEY and SVGAGI. The V gene lost 0 bases and the J gene lost 7 bases, with 12 bases spanning the gap. The CDR3 extends over 15 amino acids. DNA of the CDR3: TGTGCCAGCAGTTACTCGACCACTACCGGTGAAAAACTGTTTTTT. Protein: CASSYSTTTGEKLFF.

This clone has at least ten counts. The chain recombines TRBV4-3 with TRBJ1-2, with unresolved D. Germline loops: CDR1 LGHNA, CDR2 YSLEER. The CDR3 contains 19 residues. Trimming removed 0 bases from V and 0 bases from J, with 20 bases in between. For the CDR3, the DNA is TGCGCCAGCAGCCAAGAAGCCCCGAGGCAATCCGGTTCTAACTATGGCTACACCTTC. Translation: CASSQEAPRQSGSNYGYTF.

CDR3 bases: TGTGCCAGCAGTTTTGGACAGGGGCACTATGGCTACACCTTC. Translating it yields CASSFGQGHYGYTF. The chain carries TRBV7-2 and TRBJ1-2, with TRBD1 matching 9 bases. The CDR3 extends over 14 amino acids. V shed 6 bases, J shed 3 bases, and the junction held 5 bases outside the gene matches. CDR1 SGHTA and CDR2 FQGNSA come from the germline V gene.

This sequence joins TRBV30 and TRBJ1-1, with 8 bases that match TRBD1. V lost 7 bases and J lost 8; bases outside the gene matches: 15. The germline gives CDR1 GTSNPN, CDR2 SVGIG (reference sequence). This CDR3 contains 14 residues. This CDR3 is CAYRQGSGWKEAFF. In DNA, the CDR3 is TGTGCCTATCGACAGGGGAGCGGGTGGAAAGAAGCTTTCTTT.

CDR3 in amino acids: CAISENSFRTEAFF. CDR3 nucleotides: TGTGCCATCAGTGAAAACTCTTTCAGAACTGAAGCTTTCTTT. The chain links TRBV10-3 to TRBJ1-1, with D hard to call. V lost 3 bases to trimming and J lost 5 bases, with 13 bases between them. Germline-derived CDR1 and CDR2 are ENHRY and SYGVKD. The CDR3 consists of 14 residues.

The rearrangement uses TRBV6-1 and TRBJ1-6; possibly TRBD1 for D (6 bases). CDR1 is MNHNS, CDR2 SASEGT, per germline. Trimming removed 3 bases from V and 6 bases from J, with 12 bases in between. This CDR3 is built from 15 residues. As DNA, the CDR3 is TGTGCCAGCAGTGACAGGGGACACGGTAATTCACCCCTCCACTTT. Its translation: CASSDRGHGNSPLHF.

This clone was observed once. The rearrangement joins TRBV4-2 to TRBJ2-2, with no clear D. The CDR3 extends over 15 amino acids. The V end lost 0 bases, the J end lost 5 bases, and 10 bases lay between the germline ends. Germline CDR1 LGHNA, CDR2 YNFKEQ. CDR3 loop: CASSQESSPTGELFF. The CDR3 DNA reads TGTGCCAGCAGCCAAGAGTCCAGCCCGACCGGGGAGCTGTTTTTT.

V gene TRBV6-1 combines with J gene TRBJ2-1; 12 bases align to TRBD2. Trimming cost V 7 bases and J 2 bases; bases outside gene matches: 3. CDR3 length equals 15 residues. CDR1 MNHNS and CDR2 SASEGT come from the germline V gene. DNA for the CDR3: TGTGCCAGCACCCGGACTAGCGGGGCCTACAATGAGCAGTTCTTC. Protein sequence: CASTRTSGAYNEQFF.

CDR3 coding DNA: TGCGCCAGCAGCCAAGAAGGGAAGGGCAATCAGCCCCAGCATTTT. Translating it yields CASSQEGKGNQPQHF. The chain joins TRBV4-1 to TRBJ1-5; D is unresolved. With 0 bases removed from V and 2 bases from J, the gap between germline ends came to 8 bases. The CDR3 runs to 15 residues. Germline CDR1 and CDR2: MGHRA and YSYEKL.

About this clone: Other nucleotide sequences in the sample specify the same CDR3. The CDR3 is CATSRVDQPQHF. CDR3 bases: TGTGCCACCAGCAGAGTCGATCAGCCCCAGCATTTT. The V and J genes are TRBV15 and TRBJ1-5; no firm D call. V gave up 1 base and J gave up 5 bases, with 3 bases separating them. Germline CDR1 reads LNHNV; CDR2 reads YYDKDF (reference sequence). This CDR3 spans 12 amino acids.

This clone was observed a few times. V and J are TRBV25-1 and TRBJ1-6; weak D call: TRBD1 (5 bases). The CDR3 consists of 15 residues. Germline loops: CDR1 MGHDK, CDR2 SYGVNS. Trimming stripped 6 bases from V and 8 bases from J, with 17 bases between. CDR3 protein: CASSLGVLRDSPLHF. CDR3 nucleotides: TGTGCCAGCAGCCTGGGGGTCCTCCGGGATTCACCCCTCCACTTT.

This rearrangement joins TRBV9 to TRBJ1-6; D is possibly TRBD1 (5 bases). The CDR3 is made up of 14 amino acids. Trimming took off 5 bases at V and 7 bases at J, with 13 bases between the two ends. The germline gives CDR1 SGDLS, CDR2 YYNGEE. CDR3 sequence (DNA): TGTGCCAGCAGTGCCGGGGGGGACAATTCACCCCTCCACTTT. Translation gives CASSAGGDNSPLHF.

In the case of this clone: This CDR3 is also generated by other DNA sequences in the sample. This chain joins TRBV27 and TRBJ2-2, with unresolved D. Germline V CDR1 and CDR2: MNHEY, SMNVEV (reference sequence). This CDR3 region has 13 residues. With 2 bases removed from V and 5 bases from J, the gap between germline ends came to 6 bases. The CDR3 sequence: CASSLRVTGELFF. The CDR3 DNA is TGTGCCAGCAGTTTAAGGGTGACCGGGGAGCTGTTTTTT.

The chain carries TRBV27 and TRBJ1-6; no clear D gene. Germline-derived CDR1 and CDR2 are MNHEY and SMNVEV (reference sequence). CDR3 length equals 13 residues. Trimming shortened V by 2 bases and J by 9 bases, and 8 bases separated the two germline ends. The DNA for the CDR3 is TGTGCCAGCAGTTTAAGACGGGTTTCACCCCTCCACTTT. The encoded protein is CASSLRRVSPLHF.